The clone carrying this T cell receptor beta chain turned up a few times. Its antigen is undetermined. These data originate in a study of beta chain features in type 1 diabetes. Regarding the study as a whole: HLA influence on TCRB rearrangement stayed unresolved here.

This CDR3 contains 16 residues. Germline values: CDR1 SGHVS, CDR2 FNYEAQ. The ends were cut back, 0 bases at V and 5 bases at J, with 13 bases in the middle. The study reverse transcribed the entire isolated RNA, so it sequenced expressed TCRB transcripts. Sequencing used immunoSEQ multiplex PCR; TCRdb keeps in-frame clones, though not all of them. This sample has 500,000 to 700,000 clones, with about 16% found just once. The sequenced sample consisted of naive CD4+ T cells from blood. This chain connects TRBV7-6 to TRBJ2-2; TRBD2 might be the D (5 bases). This TCR derives from a man aged 18-30 years in good health. The CDR3 nucleotides are TGTGCCAGCAGCTTAGCGGGAGATCTGGGGACCGGGGAGCTGTTTTTT. It encodes CASSLAGDLGTGELFF.